This T cell receptor beta chain appears in the sequencing data of a study of T-cell reconstitution after alpha-beta-depleted transplantation in children (dated by TCRdb to about 2016). With regard to the full study: Using TCR repertoire profiling, the study quantitatively followed how T-cell immune reconstitution unfolded in children after TCRalphabeta/CD19-depleted allogeneic hematopoietic cell transplantation.

Results the study describes overall, beyond this receptor: In some patients, the high TCRbeta diversity seen at day 60 was put down to recipient T cells and intrathymic progenitors that had survived conditioning. Apparently early alphabetaT-cell count recovery about two months after transplant reportedly relied on only several hundred rapidly expanded clones derived from non-depleted graft cells. Over subsequent months, a decline in hyperexpanded clone frequencies was noted, and after one year, T-cell counts and TCRbeta diversity were mostly ascribed to newly produced T cells.

CDR1 and CDR2 (MNHEY, SVGEGT) derive from the germline V gene. Its CDR3 holds 13 amino acids, cysteine through phenylalanine. Kept here is only the CDR3 DNA, which spans 39 bases and is read in frame from base 1. V is cut by 7 bases and J by 4 bases, and the space between the germline ends is 14 bases. Read against the paper, the sample's treatment or condition label means: allogeneic hematopoietic cell transplantation with graft depleted of TCRalphabeta T cells and CD19 B cells. TCRalphabeta/CD19-depleted allogeneic hematopoietic cell grafts were given to the transplant recipients, all of whom were children. In this sample, this clonotype turned up a few times. Its recognized antigen is unknown. Base qualities are not at hand, and no much larger clone is one base apart. Libraries were constructed by PCR. For sequencing, an Illumina HiSeq 2500 was employed. To normalize quantification of the TCRbeta repertoire, the TCR libraries were built with molecular barcoding that relied on unique molecular identifiers. Clones were called with MiXCR by TCRdb after fastp trimmed the public reads at Q25, and only in-frame beta chains were retained. Rows are unified per CDR3 protein, each entry keeping the most common DNA and genes. Within this sample are 45,000 to 70,000 distinct CDR3 sequences, with 44% of them counted one time only. 95% to 98% of the sample is in the top ten clones.

This chain is built from TRBV6-2 or TRBV6-3 and TRBJ2-7, with the D gene not clear enough to name. The sequence was collected from a male patient younger than 18 who had a stem cell transplant for acute lymphoblastic leukemia, so the T cells may come from the graft donor. The specimen was PBMCs, mostly from graft donor cells, collected 360 days after TCRalphabeta/CD19-depleted stem cell transplant. The CDR3 region: CASTNPRSYEQYF. The sequenced DNA: TGTGCCAGCACCAATCCCCGGTCTTACGAGCAGTACTTC.